The T cell receptor (beta chain) under discussion was sequenced for a study of early T cells in non-severe SARS-CoV-2 infection. This clonotype has a count of ten or more. cDNA molecules, individually, were tagged with unique molecular identifiers. TCRdb ran MiXCR on the 5' RACE reads and lists one entry per CDR3 protein. Here the sample spans some 58,000 distinct CDR3 sequences, approximately 10% being singletons. The germline gives CDR1 SGHTA, CDR2 FQGNSA. The CDR3 runs to 16 residues. J gave up 2 bases and V 6 bases, and 7 bases lay outside the gene matches. The receptor comes from an adult who was a healthcare worker with PCR-confirmed SARS-CoV-2 infection or an uninfected control (not recorded which). V is TRBV7-2 and J is TRBJ2-3; the match to TRBD2 covers 11 bases. The specimen comprised whole blood, sampled at baseline. The CDR3 region has the DNA TGTGCCAGCAGTTTATCTAGCGGGGGGAACACAGATACGCAGTATTTT. Translation gives CASSLSSGGNTDTQYF.